This entry lists 28 T cell receptor beta chains sequenced from one sample in a study of blood T cell repertoires in COVID-19. Repertoires were generated with immunoSEQ multiplex PCR, while TCRdb's copy carries only in-frame clones and drops some. The data contain about 58,000 clones, nearly 90% of them seen just once; the ten biggest clones take up about 12%. The sample consisted of peripheral blood. The source of these receptors is a man in his sixties with active COVID-19.

This chain joins TRBV6-5 and TRBJ2-5; perhaps TRBD1 as D (7 bases). Trimming shortened V by 2 bases and J by 2 bases, and 9 bases separated the two germline ends. The CDR3 has 14 amino acids. Germline V gene sequence: CDR1 MNHEY, CDR2 SVGAGI. The CDR3 bases are TGTGCCAGCAGTTACGCGGGACAGCAAGAGACCCAGTACTTC. This encodes CASSYAGQQETQYF.

The chain has TRBV29-1 and TRBJ1-1; no reliable D call. The V gene's germline CDR1 is SQVTM and CDR2 ANQGSEA. This CDR3 has 11 residues. The CDR3 reads CSFLLYTEAFF. The CDR3 DNA sequence: TGCAGTTTCCTCCTCTACACTGAAGCTTTCTTT.

V is TRBV24-1 and J is TRBJ2-1; D may be TRBD2 (5 bases). Germline assignment: CDR1 KGHDR and CDR2 SFDVKD. Trimming removed 3 bases at V and 8 bases at J, with 7 bases between. The CDR3 has 12 residues. The CDR3: CATSDSGDEQFF. The DNA of the CDR3 is TGTGCCACCAGTGATAGCGGCGATGAGCAGTTCTTC.

CDR3 sequence reads: CASSRTSGSSEQFF. CDR3 nucleotides: TGTGCCAGCAGTCGGACTAGCGGGAGCTCTGAGCAGTTCTTC. V gene TRBV7-2 combines with J gene TRBJ2-1; 13 nucleotides match TRBD2. Germline-derived CDR1 and CDR2 are SGHTA and FQGNSA. The CDR3 contains 14 residues. J was trimmed by 9 bases and V by 6 bases; bases with no gene match: 5.

The chain has TRBV3-1 (or the pseudogene TRBV3-2) and TRBJ2-7, with a tentative D call TRBD1 (5 bases). V gave up 1 base and J gave up 4 bases, with 14 bases separating them. The CDR3 extends over 15 amino acids. Looked up from germline, CDR1 is LGHDT and CDR2 is YNNKEL (reference sequence). CDR3 bases: TGTGCCAGCAGCCAAGCTCTCGGCAGGGCATACGAGCAGTACTTC. Encoded protein: CASSQALGRAYEQYF.

V gene TRBV10-2 combines with J gene TRBJ2-1; D unclear. Trimming took off 5 bases at V and 0 bases at J, with 11 bases between the two ends. The CDR3 spans 15 residues. Germline loops: CDR1 WSHSY, CDR2 SAAADI. The CDR3 nucleotides read TGCGCCAGCAGTCCCGACTCCGTCTCCTACAATGAGCAGTTCTTC. Translation: CASSPDSVSYNEQFF.

By share of the sample, this clone is medium-sized. The chain combines TRBV4-1 with TRBJ1-2; possible D gene TRBD1, 6 bases. Deletions cut 0 bases from V and 5 bases from J, with 13 bases between. Per germline, CDR1 MGHRA and CDR2 YSYEKL. The CDR3 runs 15 residues. CDR3 amino acids: CASSQETGSEYGYTF. The CDR3 bases are TGCGCCAGCAGCCAAGAAACAGGGTCAGAATATGGCTACACCTTC.

The J gene is TRBJ2-3, the V gene TRBV7-3; tentatively, D is TRBD2 (5 bases). Germline lookup yields CDR1 SGHTA and CDR2 FQGTGA. This CDR3 has 14 amino acids. Trimming left V 1 base short and J 2 bases short, with 7 bases between. The chain's CDR3 is CASSLSGFTDTQYF. Here the CDR3 DNA reads TGTGCCAGCAGCTTAAGCGGGTTCACAGATACGCAGTATTTT.

V and J are TRBV4-2 and TRBJ1-5; the D is unclear. The germline gives CDR1 LGHNA, CDR2 YNFKEQ. The CDR3 covers 13 residues. Trimming pared 0 bases from V and 2 bases from J, leaving 2 bases between. Here the CDR3 reads CASSQDGNQPQHF. The DNA of the CDR3 is TGTGCCAGCAGCCAAGACGGCAATCAGCCCCAGCATTTT.

This chain joins TRBV30 and TRBJ1-5; maybe TRBD1 (5 bases). V gave up 1 base and J gave up 0 bases, with 7 bases separating them. Germline CDR1 is GTSNPN and CDR2 is SVGIG (reference sequence). This CDR3 is 14 amino acids long. CDR3 amino acids: CAWSGGGSNQPQHF. The CDR3 DNA sequence: TGTGCCTGGAGTGGGGGCGGTAGCAATCAGCCCCAGCATTTT.

V and J are TRBV10-3 and TRBJ2-5; tentatively, D is TRBD1 (7 bases). There are 15 residues in the CDR3. Germline V gene sequence: CDR1 ENHRY, CDR2 SYGVKD. Trimming took 6 bases from V and 2 from J, leaving 16 bases between them. The CDR3 DNA is TGTGCCATCAGGGGGGGACAGCCCGCACAAGAGACCCAGTACTTC. It codes for CAIRGGQPAQETQYF.

The rearrangement joins TRBV12-3 or TRBV12-4 to TRBJ1-4; TRBD1 aligns across 7 bases. V was pared by 6 bases and J by 8 bases, with 6 bases of the junction left unmatched. CDR3 length equals 13 residues. CDR3 residues: CASRRQGKEKLFF. The CDR3 DNA reads TGTGCCAGCAGGAGACAGGGCAAAGAAAAACTGTTTTTT.

This chain links TRBV6-2 or TRBV6-3 with TRBJ2-1; perhaps TRBD2 as D (6 bases). Germline V gives CDR1 MNHEY, CDR2 SVGEGT. The CDR3 spans 16 residues. V shed 6 bases and J shed 9 bases, with 24 bases lying between them. CDR3 sequence reads: CASSLLAESVASEQFF. The DNA of the CDR3 is TGTGCCAGCAGCCTATTAGCGGAGTCCGTAGCGAGTGAGCAGTTCTTC.

The chain employs TRBV3-1 (or the pseudogene TRBV3-2) and TRBJ1-5; 7 nucleotides align to TRBD1. This CDR3 comprises 14 residues. The V and J ends lost 4 bases and 4 bases, in that order; junction bases with no gene match: 4. Germline assignment: CDR1 LGHDT and CDR2 YNNKEL (reference sequence). This CDR3 is CASSLGQLNQPQHF. The CDR3 DNA sequence: TGTGCCAGCAGCCTGGGACAGCTAAATCAGCCCCAGCATTTT.

This clone was observed a single time. This chain links TRBV30 with TRBJ1-2, with D tentatively TRBD1 (5 bases). The CDR3 is 11 amino acids. Trimming left V 6 bases short and J 7 bases short, with 12 bases between. CDR1 is GTSNPN, CDR2 SVGIG, per germline (reference sequence). The CDR3 reads CACRPGGGYTF. As DNA, the CDR3 is TGTGCCTGCCGTCCGGGGGGTGGCTACACCTTC. The complete variable domain, with remaining parts taken from reference TRBV30 and TRBJ1-2, reads SQTIHQWPATLVQPVGSPLSLECTVEGTSNPNLYWYRQAAGRGLQLLFYSVGIGQISSEVPQNLSASRPQDRQFILSSKKLLLSDSGFYLCACRPGGGYTFGSGTRLTVV.

The chain recombines TRBV27 with TRBJ1-1; no definite D call. V was shortened by 0 bases and J by 5 bases, with 13 bases between the two germline ends. Germline CDR1 reads MNHEY; CDR2 reads SMNVEV (reference sequence). CDR3 length: 15 amino acids. Here the CDR3 reads CASSLSSALITEAFF. CDR3 DNA sequence: TGTGCCAGCAGTTTATCCTCCGCGTTAATAACTGAAGCTTTCTTT.

V gene TRBV6-5 combines with J gene TRBJ1-6; 10 nucleotides align to TRBD1. CDR3 length equals 14 residues. V was pared by 6 bases and J by 10 bases, with 6 bases of the junction left unmatched. The germline V gene has CDR1 MNHEY and CDR2 SVGAGI. CDR3 sequence reads: CASSRDRGRSPLHF. CDR3 in DNA: TGTGCCAGCAGCCGGGACAGGGGTCGATCACCCCTCCACTTT.

The chain carries TRBV18 and TRBJ2-2; TRBD2 is a possible D gene (6 bases). Germline CDR1 and CDR2: KGHSH and LQKENI. The CDR3 has 17 amino acids. The germline V and J ends were trimmed by 3 bases and 6 bases, with 20 bases remaining between them. In DNA form, the CDR3 reads TGTGCCAGCTCACCCCTGGGACTGAACTATTCGCCCGGGGAGCTGTTTTTT. Its protein is CASSPLGLNYSPGELFF.

The genes are TRBV18 and TRBJ2-5; perhaps TRBD2 as D (5 bases). Germline-derived CDR1 and CDR2 are KGHSH and LQKENI. Between the trimmed V and J ends, which lost 2 bases and 4 bases, there was a span of 11 bases. The CDR3 is 14 residues long. CDR3: CASSPRASGETQYF. The DNA for the CDR3 is TGTGCCAGCTCACCAAGGGCGAGCGGAGAGACCCAGTACTTC.

This chain uses TRBV4-1 with TRBJ2-7; no firm D call. CDR3 length: 14 amino acids. V was cut by 1 base and J by 7 bases, with 14 bases left in between. Looked up from germline, CDR1 is MGHRA and CDR2 is YSYEKL. DNA for the CDR3: TGCGCCAGCAGCCAAGTGAATTCGGTGAGTGAGCAGTACTTC. Translated: CASSQVNSVSEQYF.

This rearrangement joins TRBV25-1 to TRBJ1-1; D uncertain. The CDR3 consists of 13 residues. The germline gives CDR1 MGHDK, CDR2 SYGVNS. Trimming removed 3 bases from V and 3 bases from J, with 8 bases in between. For the CDR3, the DNA is TGTGCCAGCAGTGAGCTCACTTACACTGAAGCTTTCTTT. This sequence encodes CASSELTYTEAFF.

The genes are TRBV9 and TRBJ2-1; D is uncertain. Germline V gene lookup returns CDR1 SGDLS and CDR2 YYNGEE. The CDR3 consists of 20 residues. Trimming took off 0 bases at V and 0 bases at J, with 22 bases between the two ends. The CDR3 protein is CASSVATSGGALPSYNEQFF. The CDR3 DNA follows: TGTGCCAGCAGCGTAGCTACGAGTGGTGGAGCCCTCCCCTCCTACAATGAGCAGTTCTTC.

The chain joins TRBV6-1 to TRBJ1-3; 10 bases agree with TRBD1. Germline V gene data show CDR1 as MNHNS and CDR2 as SASEGT. There are 15 residues in the CDR3. With V trimmed by 3 bases and J by 7 bases, 6 bases remained unmatched. The CDR3 region is CASSETGGWSNTIYF. CDR3 DNA: TGTGCCAGCAGTGAGACAGGGGGCTGGAGTAACACCATATATTTT.

V and J are TRBV30 and TRBJ1-2; D remains unclear. CDR3 size: 14 residues. V was shortened by 7 bases and J by 5 bases, with 20 bases between the two germline ends. The germline V gene has CDR1 GTSNPN and CDR2 SVGIG (reference sequence). In DNA form, the CDR3 reads TGTGCCTACACCCGTACGGGGTTTAGGTATGGCTACACCTTC. Its translation is CAYTRTGFRYGYTF.

This clone was detected once. V and J are TRBV10-2 and TRBJ2-7, with D possibly matching TRBD2 (6 bases). This CDR3 region has 15 residues. Germline V gives CDR1 WSHSY, CDR2 SAAADI. Trimming stripped 2 bases from V and 0 bases from J, with 11 bases between. The CDR3: CASSERRDGSYEQYF. In nucleotides, the CDR3 is TGCGCCAGCAGTGAGCGGAGGGACGGCTCCTACGAGCAGTACTTC.

The chain has TRBV27 and TRBJ1-4, with D uncertain. Deletions cut 8 bases from V and 16 bases from J, with 11 bases between. CDR1 and CDR2 from the germline V gene are MNHEY and SMNVEV (reference sequence). This CDR3 has 9 residues. The CDR3 DNA follows: TGTGCCAGCCCCCCCGGAGGGTTTTTT. Its translation: CASPPGGFF.

The chain uses TRBV12-3 or TRBV12-4 and TRBJ2-7; TRBD1 is a possible D gene (5 bases). V lost 1 base to trimming and J lost 4 bases, with 8 bases between them. The CDR3 extends over 13 amino acids. CDR3 amino acids: CASSLVAGYEQYF. The CDR3 region has the DNA TGTGCCAGCAGTTTAGTTGCAGGGTACGAGCAGTACTTC.

This clone was counted between two and nine times. The chain employs TRBV7-9 and TRBJ1-2; D uncertain. This CDR3 has 14 residues. V shed 3 bases and J shed 1 base, with 9 bases lying between them. Germline V gene sequence: CDR1 SEHNR, CDR2 FQNEAQ (reference sequence). For the CDR3, the DNA is TGTGCCAGCAGCTTGTTACACCGTAACTATGGCTACACCTTC. Its protein is CASSLLHRNYGYTF.